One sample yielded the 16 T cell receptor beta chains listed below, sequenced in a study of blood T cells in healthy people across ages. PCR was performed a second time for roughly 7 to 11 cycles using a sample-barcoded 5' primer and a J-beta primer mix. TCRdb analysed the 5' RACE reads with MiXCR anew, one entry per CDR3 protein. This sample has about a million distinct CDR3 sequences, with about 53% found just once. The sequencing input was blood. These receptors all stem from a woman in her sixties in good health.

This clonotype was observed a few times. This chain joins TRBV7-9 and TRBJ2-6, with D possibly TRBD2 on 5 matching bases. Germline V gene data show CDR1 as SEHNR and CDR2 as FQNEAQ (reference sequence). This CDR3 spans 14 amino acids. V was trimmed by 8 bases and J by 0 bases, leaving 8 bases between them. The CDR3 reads CASPEGSGANVLTF. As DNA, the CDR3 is TGTGCCAGCCCAGAGGGCTCTGGGGCCAACGTCCTGACTTTC.

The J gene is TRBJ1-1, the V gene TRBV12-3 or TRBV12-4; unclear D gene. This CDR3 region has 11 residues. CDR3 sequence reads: CASGFLVEAFF. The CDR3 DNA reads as TGTGCTAGCGGTTTTCTGGTGGAAGCTTTCTTT.

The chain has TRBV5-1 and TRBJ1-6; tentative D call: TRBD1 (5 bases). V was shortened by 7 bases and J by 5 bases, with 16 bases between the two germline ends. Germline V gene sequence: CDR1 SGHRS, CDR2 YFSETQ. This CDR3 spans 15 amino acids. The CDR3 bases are TGCGCCAGCTCTCGGGGGGATAGGGATAATTCACCCCTCCACTTT. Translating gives CASSRGDRDNSPLHF. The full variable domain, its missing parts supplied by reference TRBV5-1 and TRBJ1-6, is KAGVTQTPRYLIKTRGQQVTLSCSPISGHRSVSWYQQTPGQGLQFLFEYFSETQRNKGNFPGRFSGRQFSNSRSEMNVSTLELGDSALYLCASSRGDRDNSPLHFGNGTRLTVT.

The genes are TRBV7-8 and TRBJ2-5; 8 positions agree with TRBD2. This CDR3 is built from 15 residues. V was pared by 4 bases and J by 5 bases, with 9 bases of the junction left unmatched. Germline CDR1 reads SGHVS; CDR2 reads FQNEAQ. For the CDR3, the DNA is TGTGCCAGCAGCTCCCGAGCGGGAGTACTCGAGACCCAGTACTTC. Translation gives CASSSRAGVLETQYF.

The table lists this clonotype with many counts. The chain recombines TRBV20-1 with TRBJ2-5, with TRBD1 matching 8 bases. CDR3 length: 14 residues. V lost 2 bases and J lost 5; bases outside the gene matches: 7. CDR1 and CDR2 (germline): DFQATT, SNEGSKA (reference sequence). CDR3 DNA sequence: TGCAGTGCTAGATCGACAGGGGCCGGGGAGACCCAGTACTTC. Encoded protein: CSARSTGAGETQYF.

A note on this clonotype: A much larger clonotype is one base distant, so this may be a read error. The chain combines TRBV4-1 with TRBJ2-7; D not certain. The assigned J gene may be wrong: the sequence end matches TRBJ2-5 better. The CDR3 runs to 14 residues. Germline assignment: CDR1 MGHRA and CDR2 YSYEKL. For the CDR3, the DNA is TGCGCCAGCAGCCAAAATCCTCGGTCACGGACCCAGTACTTC. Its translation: CASSQNPRSRTQYF.

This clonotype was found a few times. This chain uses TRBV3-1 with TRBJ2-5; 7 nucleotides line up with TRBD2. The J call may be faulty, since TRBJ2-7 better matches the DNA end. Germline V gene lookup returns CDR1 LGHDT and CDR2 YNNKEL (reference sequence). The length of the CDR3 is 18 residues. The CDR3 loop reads CASSQDFWRAGVTDEQYF. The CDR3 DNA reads TGTGCCAGCAGCCAAGATTTTTGGCGGGCGGGGGTCACGGACGAGCAGTACTTC.

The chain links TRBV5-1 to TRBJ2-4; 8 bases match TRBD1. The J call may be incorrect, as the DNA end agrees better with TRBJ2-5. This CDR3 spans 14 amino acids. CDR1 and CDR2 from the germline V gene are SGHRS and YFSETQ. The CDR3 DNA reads TGCGCCAGCAGCTTTACGGACAGGGTGGAGACCCAGTACTTC. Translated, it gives CASSFTDRVETQYF.

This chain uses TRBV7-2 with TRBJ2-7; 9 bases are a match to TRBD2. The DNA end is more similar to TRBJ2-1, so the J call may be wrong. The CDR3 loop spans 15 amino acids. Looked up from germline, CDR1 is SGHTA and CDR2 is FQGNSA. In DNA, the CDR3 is TGTGCCAGCAGTCCTAGCGGGAACTCCTACAATGAGCAGTTCTTC. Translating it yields CASSPSGNSYNEQFF.

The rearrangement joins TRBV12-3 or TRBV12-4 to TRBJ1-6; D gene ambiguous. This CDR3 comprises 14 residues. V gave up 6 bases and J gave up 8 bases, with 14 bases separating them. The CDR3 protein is CASSLEYLDSPLHF. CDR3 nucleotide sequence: TGTGCCAGCAGCCTAGAATATTTAGATTCACCCCTCCACTTT.

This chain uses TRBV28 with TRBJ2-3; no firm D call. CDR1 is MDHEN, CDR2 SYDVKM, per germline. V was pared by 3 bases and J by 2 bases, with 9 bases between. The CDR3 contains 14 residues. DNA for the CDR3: TGTGCCAGCAGTTTGTGGCGAGACACAGATACGCAGTATTTT. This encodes CASSLWRDTDTQYF.

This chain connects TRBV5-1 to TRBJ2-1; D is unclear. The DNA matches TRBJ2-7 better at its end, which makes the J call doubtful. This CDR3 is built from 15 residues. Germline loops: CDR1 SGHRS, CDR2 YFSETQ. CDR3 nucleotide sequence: TGCGCCAGCAGGCTGTGGCTAAGCTCCTACAATGAGCAGTACTTC. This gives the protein CASRLWLSSYNEQYF.

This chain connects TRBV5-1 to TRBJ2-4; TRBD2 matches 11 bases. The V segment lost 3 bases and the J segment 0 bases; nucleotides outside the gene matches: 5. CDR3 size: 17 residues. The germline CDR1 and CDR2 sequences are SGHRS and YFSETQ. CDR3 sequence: CASSSRLAGIAKNIQYF. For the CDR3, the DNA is TGCGCCAGCAGCTCGAGACTAGCGGGGATAGCCAAAAACATTCAGTACTTC.

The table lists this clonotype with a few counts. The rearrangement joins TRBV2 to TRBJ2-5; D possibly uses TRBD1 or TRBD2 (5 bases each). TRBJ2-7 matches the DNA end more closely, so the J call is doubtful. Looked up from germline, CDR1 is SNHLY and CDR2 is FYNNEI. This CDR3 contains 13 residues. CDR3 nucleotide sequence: TGTGCCAGCAGTGCTTGGGGGTATTACGAGCAGTACTTC. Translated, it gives CASSAWGYYEQYF.

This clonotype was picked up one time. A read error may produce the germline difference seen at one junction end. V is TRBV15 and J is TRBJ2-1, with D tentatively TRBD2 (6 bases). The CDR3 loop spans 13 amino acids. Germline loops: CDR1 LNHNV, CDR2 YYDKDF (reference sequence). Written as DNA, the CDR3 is TGTGCCACCAGCAGGACGGGGGAGTATGAGCAGTTATTC. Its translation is CATSRTGEYEQLF.

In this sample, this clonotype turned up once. CDR3 nucleotide sequence: TGTGCCAGCAGCCCCAATATACTCTACGAGCAGTACTTC. Amino acids: CASSPNILYEQYF. This chain joins TRBV7-2 and TRBJ2-5, with unresolved D. Near its end, the DNA agrees better with TRBJ2-7, so the J call may be wrong. This CDR3 is built from 13 residues. Germline loops: CDR1 SGHTA, CDR2 FQGNSA.